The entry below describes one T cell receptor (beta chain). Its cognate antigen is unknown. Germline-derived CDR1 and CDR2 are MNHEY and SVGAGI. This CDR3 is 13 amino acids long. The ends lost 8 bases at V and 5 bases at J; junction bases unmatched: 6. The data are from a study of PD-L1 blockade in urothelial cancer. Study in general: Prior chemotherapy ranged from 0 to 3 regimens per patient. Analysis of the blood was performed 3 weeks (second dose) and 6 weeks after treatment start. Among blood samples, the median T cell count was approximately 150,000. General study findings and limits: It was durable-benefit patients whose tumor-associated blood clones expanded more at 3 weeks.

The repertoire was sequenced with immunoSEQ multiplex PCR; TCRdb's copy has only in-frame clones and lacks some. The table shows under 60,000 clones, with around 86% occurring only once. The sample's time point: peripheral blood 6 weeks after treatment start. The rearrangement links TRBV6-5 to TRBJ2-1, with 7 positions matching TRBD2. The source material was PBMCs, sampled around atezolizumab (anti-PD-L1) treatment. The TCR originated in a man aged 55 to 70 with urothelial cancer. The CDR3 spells CASRPGLHNEQFF. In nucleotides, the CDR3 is TGTGCCAGCCGACCGGGACTACACAATGAGCAGTTCTTC.